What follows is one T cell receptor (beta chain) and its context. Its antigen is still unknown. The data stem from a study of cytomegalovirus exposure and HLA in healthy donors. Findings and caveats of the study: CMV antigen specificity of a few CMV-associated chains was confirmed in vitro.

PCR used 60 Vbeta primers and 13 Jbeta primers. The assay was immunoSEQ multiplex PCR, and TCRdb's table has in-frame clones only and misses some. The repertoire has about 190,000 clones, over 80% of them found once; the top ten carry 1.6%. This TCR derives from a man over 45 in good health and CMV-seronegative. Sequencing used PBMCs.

CDR3 nucleotides: TGTGCCAGCAGCCCGAATGGTGGGAGGGGAGAGGTGAACACCGGGGAGCTGTTTTTT. Protein product: CASSPNGGRGEVNTGELFF. The chain couples TRBV5-4 to TRBJ2-2, with TRBD2 matching over 7 bases. Per the germline V gene, CDR1 is SGHNT and CDR2 is YYREEE (reference sequence). With 4 bases clipped from V and 1 base from J, the junction kept 16 bases outside the gene matches. This CDR3 contains 19 residues.